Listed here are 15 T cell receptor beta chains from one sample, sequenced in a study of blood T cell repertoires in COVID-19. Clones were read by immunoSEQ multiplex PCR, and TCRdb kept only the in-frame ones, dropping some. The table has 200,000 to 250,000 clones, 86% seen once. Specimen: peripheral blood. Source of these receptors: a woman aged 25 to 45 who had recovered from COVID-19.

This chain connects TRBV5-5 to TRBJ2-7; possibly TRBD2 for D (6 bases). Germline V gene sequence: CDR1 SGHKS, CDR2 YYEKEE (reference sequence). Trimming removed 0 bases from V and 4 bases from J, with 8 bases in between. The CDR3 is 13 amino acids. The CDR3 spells CASSLATSYEQYF. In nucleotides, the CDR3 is TGTGCCAGCAGCTTGGCGACTAGTTACGAGCAGTACTTC. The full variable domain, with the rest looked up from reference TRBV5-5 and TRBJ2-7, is DAGVTQSPTHLIKTRGQQVTLRCSPISGHKSVSWYQQVLGQGPQFIFQYYEKEERGRGNFPDRFSARQFPNYSSELNVNALLLGDSALYLCASSLATSYEQYFGPGTRLTVT.

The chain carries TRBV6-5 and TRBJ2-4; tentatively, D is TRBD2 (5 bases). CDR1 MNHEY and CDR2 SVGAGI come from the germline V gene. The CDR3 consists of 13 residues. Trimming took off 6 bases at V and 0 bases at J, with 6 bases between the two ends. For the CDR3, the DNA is TGTGCCAGCAGGGGAGTAGCCAAAAACATTCAGTACTTC. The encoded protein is CASRGVAKNIQYF.

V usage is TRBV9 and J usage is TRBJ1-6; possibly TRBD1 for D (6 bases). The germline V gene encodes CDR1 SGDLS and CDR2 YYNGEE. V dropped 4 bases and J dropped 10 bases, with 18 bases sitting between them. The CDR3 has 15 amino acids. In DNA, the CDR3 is TGTGCCAGCAGCTCTGGACAGAGCCTTCTATCACCCCTCCACTTT. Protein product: CASSSGQSLLSPLHF.

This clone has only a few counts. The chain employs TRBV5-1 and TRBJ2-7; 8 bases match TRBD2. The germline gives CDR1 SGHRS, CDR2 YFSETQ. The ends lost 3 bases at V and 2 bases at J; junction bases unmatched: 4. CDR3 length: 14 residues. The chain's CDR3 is CASSWDGGAYEQYF. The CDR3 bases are TGCGCCAGCAGCTGGGACGGGGGGGCCTACGAGCAGTACTTC.

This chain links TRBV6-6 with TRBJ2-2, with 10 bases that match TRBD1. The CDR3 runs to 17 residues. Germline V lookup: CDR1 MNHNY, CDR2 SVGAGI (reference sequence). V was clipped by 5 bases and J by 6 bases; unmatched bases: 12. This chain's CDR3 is CASSRDRGPPKAGELFF. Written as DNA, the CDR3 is TGTGCCAGCAGTCGGGACAGGGGACCCCCGAAGGCCGGGGAGCTGTTTTTT.

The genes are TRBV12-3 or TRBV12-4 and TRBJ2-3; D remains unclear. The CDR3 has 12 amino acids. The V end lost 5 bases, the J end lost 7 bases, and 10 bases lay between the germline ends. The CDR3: CASSVQHHTQYF. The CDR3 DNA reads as TGTGCCAGCAGTGTCCAACATCATACGCAGTATTTT.

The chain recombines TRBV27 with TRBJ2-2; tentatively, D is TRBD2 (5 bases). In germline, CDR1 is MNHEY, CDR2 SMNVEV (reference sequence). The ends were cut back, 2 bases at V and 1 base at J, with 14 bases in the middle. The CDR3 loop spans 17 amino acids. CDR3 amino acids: CASSLIRTGKNTGELFF. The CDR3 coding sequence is TGTGCCAGCAGTTTAATCAGGACGGGGAAGAACACCGGGGAGCTGTTTTTT.

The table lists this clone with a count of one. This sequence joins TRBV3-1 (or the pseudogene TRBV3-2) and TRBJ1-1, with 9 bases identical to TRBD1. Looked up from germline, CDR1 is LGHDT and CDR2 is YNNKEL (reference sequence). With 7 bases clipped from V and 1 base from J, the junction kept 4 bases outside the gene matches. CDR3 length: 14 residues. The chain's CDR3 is CASTSGQGNTEAFF. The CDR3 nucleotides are TGTGCCAGCACCTCGGGACAGGGGAACACTGAAGCTTTCTTT.

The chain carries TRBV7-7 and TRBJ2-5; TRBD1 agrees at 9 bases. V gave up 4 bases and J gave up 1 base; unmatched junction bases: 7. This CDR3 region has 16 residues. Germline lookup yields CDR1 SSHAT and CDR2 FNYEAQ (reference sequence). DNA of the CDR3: TGTGCCAGCAGCTACAGGGGGCAGTTAGGCCAAGAGACCCAGTACTTC. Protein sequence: CASSYRGQLGQETQYF.

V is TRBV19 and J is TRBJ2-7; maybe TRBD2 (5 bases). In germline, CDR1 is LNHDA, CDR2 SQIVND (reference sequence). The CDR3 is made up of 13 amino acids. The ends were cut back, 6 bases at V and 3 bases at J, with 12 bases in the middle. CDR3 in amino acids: CASSHTRDYEQYF. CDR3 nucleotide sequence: TGTGCCAGTAGCCACACGAGGGACTACGAGCAGTACTTC.

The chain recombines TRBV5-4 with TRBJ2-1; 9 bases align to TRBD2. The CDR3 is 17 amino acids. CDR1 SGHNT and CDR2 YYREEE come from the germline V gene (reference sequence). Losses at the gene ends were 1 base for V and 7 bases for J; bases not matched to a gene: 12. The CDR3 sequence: CASSLTARSGGGNEQFF. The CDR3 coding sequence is TGTGCCAGCAGCTTGACCGCCCGTAGCGGGGGAGGGAATGAGCAGTTCTTC.

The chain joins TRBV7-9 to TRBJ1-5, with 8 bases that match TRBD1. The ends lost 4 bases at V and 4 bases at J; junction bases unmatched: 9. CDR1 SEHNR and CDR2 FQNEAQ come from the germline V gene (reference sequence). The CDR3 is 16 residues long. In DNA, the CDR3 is TGTGCCAGCAGCTCAGATCAGGGGGCTCATAATCAGCCCCAGCATTTT. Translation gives CASSSDQGAHNQPQHF.

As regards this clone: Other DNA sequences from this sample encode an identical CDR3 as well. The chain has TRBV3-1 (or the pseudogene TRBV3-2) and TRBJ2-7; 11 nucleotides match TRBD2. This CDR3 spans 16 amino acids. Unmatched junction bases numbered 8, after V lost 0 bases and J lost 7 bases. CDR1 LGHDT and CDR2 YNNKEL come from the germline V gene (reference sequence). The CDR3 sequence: CASSQDLLAGAWEQYF. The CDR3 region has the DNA TGTGCCAGCAGCCAAGATTTACTAGCGGGGGCTTGGGAGCAGTACTTC.

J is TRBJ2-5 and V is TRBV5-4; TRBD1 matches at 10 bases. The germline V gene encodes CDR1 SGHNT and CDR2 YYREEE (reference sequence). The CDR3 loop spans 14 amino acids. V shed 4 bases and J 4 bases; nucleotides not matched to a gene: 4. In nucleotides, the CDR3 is TGTGCCAGCAGCCAAGACAGGGGGCTAGAGACCCAGTACTTC. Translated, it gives CASSQDRGLETQYF.

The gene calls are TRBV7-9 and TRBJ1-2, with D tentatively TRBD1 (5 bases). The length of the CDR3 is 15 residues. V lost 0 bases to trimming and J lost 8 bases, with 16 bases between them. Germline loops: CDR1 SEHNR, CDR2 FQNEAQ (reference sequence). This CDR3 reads CASSLAERGRKGYTF. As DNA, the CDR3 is TGTGCCAGCAGCTTAGCGGAGCGGGGGAGGAAGGGCTACACCTTC.